This T cell receptor (beta chain) was retrieved from a study of cytomegalovirus exposure and HLA in healthy donors. Libraries were prepared by immunoSEQ multiplex PCR; TCRdb keeps only in-frame clonotypes and omits some of them. The data hold approximately 230,000 clones, with about 90% observed a single time. CDR3 length: 15 amino acids. After removal of 4 bases from V and 3 bases from J, the junction contained 5 bases not matched to a gene. Germline-derived CDR1 and CDR2 are KGHSH and LQKENI. Sequenced input: PBMCs. This sequence originates from a man aged 18 to 29 in good health and CMV-seropositive. The rearrangement joins TRBV18 to TRBJ2-1; TRBD1 matches at 8 bases. The CDR3 sequence: CASSLTGVGYNEQFF. CDR3 nucleotides: TGTGCCAGCTCACTGACAGGGGTGGGCTACAATGAGCAGTTCTTC.